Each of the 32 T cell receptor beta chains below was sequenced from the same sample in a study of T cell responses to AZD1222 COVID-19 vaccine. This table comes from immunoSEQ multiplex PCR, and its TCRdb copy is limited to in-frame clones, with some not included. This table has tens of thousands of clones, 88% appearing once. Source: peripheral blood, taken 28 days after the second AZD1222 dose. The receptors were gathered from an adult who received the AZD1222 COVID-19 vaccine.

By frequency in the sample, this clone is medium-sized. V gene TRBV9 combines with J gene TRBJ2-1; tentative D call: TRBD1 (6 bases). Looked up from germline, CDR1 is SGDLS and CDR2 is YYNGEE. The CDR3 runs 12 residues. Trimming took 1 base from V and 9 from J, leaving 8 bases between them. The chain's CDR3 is CASSVLGAEQFF. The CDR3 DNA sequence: TGTGCCAGCAGCGTATTGGGGGCTGAGCAGTTCTTC.

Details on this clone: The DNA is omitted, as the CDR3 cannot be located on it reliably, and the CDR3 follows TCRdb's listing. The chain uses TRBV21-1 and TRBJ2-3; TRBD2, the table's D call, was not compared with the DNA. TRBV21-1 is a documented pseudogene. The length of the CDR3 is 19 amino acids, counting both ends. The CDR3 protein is CASSKFGSGSNRVRDTQYF.

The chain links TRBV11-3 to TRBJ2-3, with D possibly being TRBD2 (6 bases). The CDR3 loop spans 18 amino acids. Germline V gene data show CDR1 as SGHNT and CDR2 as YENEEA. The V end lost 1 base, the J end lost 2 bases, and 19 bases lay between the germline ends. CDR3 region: CASSLGYSSEGLTDTQYF. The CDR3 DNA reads TGTGCCAGCAGCTTAGGGTACTCCAGCGAGGGACTCACAGATACGCAGTATTTT.

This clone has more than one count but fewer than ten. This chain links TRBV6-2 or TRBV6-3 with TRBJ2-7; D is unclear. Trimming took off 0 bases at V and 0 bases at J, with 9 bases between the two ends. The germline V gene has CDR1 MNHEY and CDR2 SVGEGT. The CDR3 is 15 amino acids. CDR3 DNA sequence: TGTGCCAGCAGTTACTCCCGGACGGTCTCCTACGAGCAGTACTTC. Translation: CASSYSRTVSYEQYF.

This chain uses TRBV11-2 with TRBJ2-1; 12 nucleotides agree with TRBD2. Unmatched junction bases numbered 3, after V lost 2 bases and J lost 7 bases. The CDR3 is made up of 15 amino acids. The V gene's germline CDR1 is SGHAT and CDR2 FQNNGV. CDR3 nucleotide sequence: TGTGCCAGCAGCTTAAGACTAGCGGGAGCTAATGAGCAGTTCTTC. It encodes CASSLRLAGANEQFF.

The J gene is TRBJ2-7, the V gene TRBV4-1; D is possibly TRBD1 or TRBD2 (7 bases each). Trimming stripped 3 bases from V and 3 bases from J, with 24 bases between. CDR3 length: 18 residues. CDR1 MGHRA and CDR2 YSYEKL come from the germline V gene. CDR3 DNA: TGCGCCAGCAGCCAGCCCCCCGGAGGAGGGAGGGGGCTCTACGAGCAGTACTTC. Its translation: CASSQPPGGGRGLYEQYF.

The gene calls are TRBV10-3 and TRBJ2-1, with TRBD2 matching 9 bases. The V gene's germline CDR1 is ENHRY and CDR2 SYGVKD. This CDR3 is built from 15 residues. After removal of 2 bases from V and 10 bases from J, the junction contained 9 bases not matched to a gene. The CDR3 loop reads CAISEESGRLNEQFF. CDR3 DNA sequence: TGTGCCATCAGTGAGGAGAGCGGGAGGCTCAACGAGCAGTTCTTC.

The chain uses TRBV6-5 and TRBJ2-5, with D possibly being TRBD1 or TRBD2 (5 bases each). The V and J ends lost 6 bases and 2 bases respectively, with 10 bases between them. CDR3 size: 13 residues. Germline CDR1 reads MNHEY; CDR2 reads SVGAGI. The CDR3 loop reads CASRRDPQETQYF. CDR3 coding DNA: TGTGCCAGCAGGAGGGACCCTCAAGAGACCCAGTACTTC.

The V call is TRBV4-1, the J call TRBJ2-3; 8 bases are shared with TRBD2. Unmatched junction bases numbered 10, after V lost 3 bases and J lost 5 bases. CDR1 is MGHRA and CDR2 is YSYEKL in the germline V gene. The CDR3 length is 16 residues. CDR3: CASSHAPGGPGDTQYF. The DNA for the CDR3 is TGCGCCAGCAGCCACGCGCCGGGAGGGCCGGGAGATACGCAGTATTTT.

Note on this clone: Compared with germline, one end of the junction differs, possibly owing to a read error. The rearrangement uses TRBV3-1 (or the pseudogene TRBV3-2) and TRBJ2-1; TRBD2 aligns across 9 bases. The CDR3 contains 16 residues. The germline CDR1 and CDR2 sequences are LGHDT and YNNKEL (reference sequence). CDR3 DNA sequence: TGTGCCAGCGGCCAAGAGGGCGGGAGGGTTAGGAATGAGCAGTTCTTC. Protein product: CASGQEGGRVRNEQFF.

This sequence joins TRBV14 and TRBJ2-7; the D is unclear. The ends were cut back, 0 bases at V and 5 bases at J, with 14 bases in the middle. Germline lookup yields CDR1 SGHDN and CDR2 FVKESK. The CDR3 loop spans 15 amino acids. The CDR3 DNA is TGTGCCAGCAGCCAAGAGCTCCGGGTTGGGCACGAGCAGTACTTC. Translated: CASSQELRVGHEQYF.

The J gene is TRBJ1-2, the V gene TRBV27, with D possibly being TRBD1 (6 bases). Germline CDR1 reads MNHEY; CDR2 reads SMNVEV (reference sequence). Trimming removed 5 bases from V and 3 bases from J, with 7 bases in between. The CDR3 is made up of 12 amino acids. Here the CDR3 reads CASSGQYYGYTF. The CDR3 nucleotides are TGTGCCAGCAGTGGACAGTACTATGGCTACACCTTC.

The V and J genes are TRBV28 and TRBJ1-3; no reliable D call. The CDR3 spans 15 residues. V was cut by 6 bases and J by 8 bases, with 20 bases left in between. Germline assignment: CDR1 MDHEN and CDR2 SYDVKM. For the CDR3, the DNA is TGTGCCAGCAGGTTACCGACAACCACGGGATACACCATATATTTT. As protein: CASRLPTTTGYTIYF.

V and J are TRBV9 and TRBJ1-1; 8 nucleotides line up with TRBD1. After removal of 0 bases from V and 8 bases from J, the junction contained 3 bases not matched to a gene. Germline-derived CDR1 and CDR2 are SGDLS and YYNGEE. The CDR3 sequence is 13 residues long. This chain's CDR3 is CASSVGDRGEAFF. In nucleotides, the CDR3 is TGTGCCAGCAGCGTAGGCGACAGGGGAGAAGCTTTCTTT.

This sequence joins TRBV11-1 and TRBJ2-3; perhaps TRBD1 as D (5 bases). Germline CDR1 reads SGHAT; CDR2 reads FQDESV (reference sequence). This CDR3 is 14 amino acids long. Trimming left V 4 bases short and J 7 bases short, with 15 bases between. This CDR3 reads CASSSGAADNTQYF. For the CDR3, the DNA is TGTGCCAGCAGCTCTGGGGCGGCTGACAATACGCAGTATTTT.

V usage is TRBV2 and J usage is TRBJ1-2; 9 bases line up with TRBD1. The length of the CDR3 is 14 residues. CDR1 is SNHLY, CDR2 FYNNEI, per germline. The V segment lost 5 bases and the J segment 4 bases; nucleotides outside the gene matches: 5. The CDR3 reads CASSYTGGPYGYTF. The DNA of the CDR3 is TGTGCCAGCAGTTACACAGGGGGCCCCTATGGCTACACCTTC.

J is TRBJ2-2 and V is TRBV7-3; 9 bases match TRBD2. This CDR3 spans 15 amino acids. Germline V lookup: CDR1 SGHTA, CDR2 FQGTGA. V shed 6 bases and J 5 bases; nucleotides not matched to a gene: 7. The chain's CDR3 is CASRSGRPGTGELFF. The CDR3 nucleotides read TGTGCCAGCAGGAGCGGGAGGCCGGGTACCGGGGAGCTGTTTTTT.

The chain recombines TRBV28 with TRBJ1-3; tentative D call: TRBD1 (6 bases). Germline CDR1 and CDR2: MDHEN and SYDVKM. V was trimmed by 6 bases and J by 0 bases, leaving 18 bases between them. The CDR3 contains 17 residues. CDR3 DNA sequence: TGTGCCAGCAGCCGACTTTCGACAGGCCGCTCTGGAAACACCATATATTTT. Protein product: CASSRLSTGRSGNTIYF. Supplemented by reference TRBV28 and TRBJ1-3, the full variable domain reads DVKVTQSSRYLVKRTGEKVFLECVQDMDHENMFWYRQDPGLGLRLIYFSYDVKMKEKGDIPEGYSVSREKKERFSLILESASTNQTSMYLCASSRLSTGRSGNTIYFGEGSWLTVV.

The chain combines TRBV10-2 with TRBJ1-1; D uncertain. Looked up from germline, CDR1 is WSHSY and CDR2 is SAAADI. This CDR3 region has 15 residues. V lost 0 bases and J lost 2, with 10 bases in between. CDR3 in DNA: TGCGCCAGCAGTGAGTCCAGGACTCTAAACACTGAAGCTTTCTTT. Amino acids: CASSESRTLNTEAFF.

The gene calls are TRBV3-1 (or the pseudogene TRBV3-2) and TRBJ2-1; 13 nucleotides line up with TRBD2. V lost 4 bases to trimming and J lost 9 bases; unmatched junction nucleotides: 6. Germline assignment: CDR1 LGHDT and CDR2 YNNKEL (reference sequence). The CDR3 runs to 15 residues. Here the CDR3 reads CASSLGTSGTSEQFF. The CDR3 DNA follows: TGTGCCAGCAGCCTCGGGACTAGCGGGACCAGTGAGCAGTTCTTC.

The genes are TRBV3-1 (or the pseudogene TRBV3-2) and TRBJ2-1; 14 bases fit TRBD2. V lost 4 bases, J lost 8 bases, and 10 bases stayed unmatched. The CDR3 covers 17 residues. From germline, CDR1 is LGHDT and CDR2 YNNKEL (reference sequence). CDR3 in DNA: TGTGCCAGCAGCCCTGGGACTAGCGGGAGACCCGGCCATGAGCAGTTCTTC. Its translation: CASSPGTSGRPGHEQFF.

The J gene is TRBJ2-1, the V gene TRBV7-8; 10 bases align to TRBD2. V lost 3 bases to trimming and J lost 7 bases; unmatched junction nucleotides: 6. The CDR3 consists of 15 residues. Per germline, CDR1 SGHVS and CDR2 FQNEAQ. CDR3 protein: CASSFSSGRSNEQFF. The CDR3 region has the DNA TGTGCCAGCAGCTTCTCTAGCGGGAGATCGAATGAGCAGTTCTTC.

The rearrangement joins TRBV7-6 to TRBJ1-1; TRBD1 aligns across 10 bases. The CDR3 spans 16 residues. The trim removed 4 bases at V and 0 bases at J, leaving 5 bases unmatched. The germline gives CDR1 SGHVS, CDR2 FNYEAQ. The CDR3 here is CASSSGTGEMNTEAFF. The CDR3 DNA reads TGTGCCAGCAGCTCCGGGACAGGGGAAATGAACACTGAAGCTTTCTTT.

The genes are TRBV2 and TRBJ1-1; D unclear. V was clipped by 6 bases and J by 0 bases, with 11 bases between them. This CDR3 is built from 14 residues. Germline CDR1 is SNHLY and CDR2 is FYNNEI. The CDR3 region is CASRSRDMNTEAFF. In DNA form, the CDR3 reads TGTGCCAGCAGAAGCAGAGACATGAACACTGAAGCTTTCTTT.

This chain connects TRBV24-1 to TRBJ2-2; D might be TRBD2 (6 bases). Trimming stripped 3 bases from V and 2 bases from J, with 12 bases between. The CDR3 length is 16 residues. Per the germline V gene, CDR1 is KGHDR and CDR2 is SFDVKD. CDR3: CATSDPTGTNTGELFF. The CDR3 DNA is TGTGCCACCAGTGATCCAACCGGGACTAACACCGGGGAGCTGTTTTTT.

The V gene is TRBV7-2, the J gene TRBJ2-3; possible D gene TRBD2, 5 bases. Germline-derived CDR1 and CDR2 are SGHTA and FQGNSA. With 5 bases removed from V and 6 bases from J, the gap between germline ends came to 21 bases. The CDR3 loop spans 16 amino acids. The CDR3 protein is CASSPAGSAPPDTQYF. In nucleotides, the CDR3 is TGTGCCAGCAGCCCCGCGGGCAGTGCCCCTCCCGATACGCAGTATTTT.

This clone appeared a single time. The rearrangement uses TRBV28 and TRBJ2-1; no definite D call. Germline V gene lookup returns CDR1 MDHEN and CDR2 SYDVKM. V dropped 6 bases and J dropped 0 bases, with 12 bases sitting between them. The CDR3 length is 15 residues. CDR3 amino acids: CASRRTVSSYNEQFF. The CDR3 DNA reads TGTGCCAGCAGACGGACGGTCAGCTCCTACAATGAGCAGTTCTTC.

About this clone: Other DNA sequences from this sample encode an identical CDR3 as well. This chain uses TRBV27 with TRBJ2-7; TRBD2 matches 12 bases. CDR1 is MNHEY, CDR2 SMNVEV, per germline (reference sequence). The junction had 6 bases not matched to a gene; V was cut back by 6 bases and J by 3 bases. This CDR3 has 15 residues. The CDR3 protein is CASRSGLAGLYEQYF. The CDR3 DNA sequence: TGTGCCAGCAGATCCGGACTAGCGGGACTCTACGAGCAGTACTTC.

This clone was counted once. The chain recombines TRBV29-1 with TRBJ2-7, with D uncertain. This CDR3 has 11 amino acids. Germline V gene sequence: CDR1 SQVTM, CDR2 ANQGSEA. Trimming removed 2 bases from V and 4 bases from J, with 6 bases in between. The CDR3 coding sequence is TGCAGCGTTGAAAGAGCGTACGAGCAGTACTTC. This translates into CSVERAYEQYF.

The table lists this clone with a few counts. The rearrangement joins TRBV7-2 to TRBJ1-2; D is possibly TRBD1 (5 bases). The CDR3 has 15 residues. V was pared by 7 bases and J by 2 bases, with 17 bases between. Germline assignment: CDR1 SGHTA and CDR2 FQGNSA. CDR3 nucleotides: TGTGCCAGCACCACAGGCAAGGACGGAAACTATGGCTACACCTTC. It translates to CASTTGKDGNYGYTF.

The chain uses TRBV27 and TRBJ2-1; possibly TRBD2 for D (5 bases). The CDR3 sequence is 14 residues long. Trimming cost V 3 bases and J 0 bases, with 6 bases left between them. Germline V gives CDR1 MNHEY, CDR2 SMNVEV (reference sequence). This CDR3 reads CASSFTSSYNEQFF. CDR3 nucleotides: TGTGCCAGCAGTTTCACTAGCTCCTACAATGAGCAGTTCTTC.

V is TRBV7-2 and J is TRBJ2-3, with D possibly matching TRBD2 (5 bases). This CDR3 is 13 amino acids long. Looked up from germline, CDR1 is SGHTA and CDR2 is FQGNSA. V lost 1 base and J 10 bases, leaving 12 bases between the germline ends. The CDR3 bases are TGTGCCAGCAGCTTAGTACCGGGGAACGCGCAGTATTTT. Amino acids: CASSLVPGNAQYF.